This T cell receptor beta chain came from a study of blood T cell repertoires in COVID-19. A remark on this clone: Its ends do not fully match the called genes, so a read error is possible.

Measured with immunoSEQ multiplex PCR; TCRdb has only the in-frame clones, and not every one. This sample has 200,000 to 300,000 clones, with around four fifths found just once. This clonotype was obtained from a woman aged 80 or older with acute or convalescent COVID-19. Material for sequencing was peripheral blood.

The CDR3 is CVSSPRRDYEQYF. The DNA for the CDR3 is TGTGTCAGCTCACCCCGACGGGACTACGAGCAGTACTTC. The chain links TRBV18 to TRBJ2-7; D is perhaps TRBD2 (5 bases). The CDR3 covers 13 residues. Per the germline V gene, CDR1 is KGHSH and CDR2 is LQKENI.